This TCR beta chain comes out of a study of cytomegalovirus exposure and HLA in healthy donors. Whole-study findings and limits: In terms of immune exposure information, only CMV serostatus was available. Excluded: some indistinguishable V segments such as TRBV6-2 and TRBV6-3. Within a later analysis, the majority of CMV-associated TCR beta chains appeared HLA-restricted.

Both 60 Vbeta primers and 13 Jbeta primers went into the PCR. The method was immunoSEQ multiplex PCR; TCRdb's version includes in-frame clones alone and lacks a portion of them. The top ten clones hold 0.5% to 0.7% of a sample with hundreds of thousands of clones, approximately 82% of them seen once. The CDR3 runs 14 residues. Germline V gives CDR1 SGHRS, CDR2 YFSETQ. In regard to this clone: Its cognate antigen is unknown. At one of its ends the junction is not consistent with the germline gene, which may arise from a read error.

Source material: PBMCs. This clonotype was obtained from a woman between 40 and 55 years old in good health and CMV-seronegative. V usage is TRBV5-1 and J usage is TRBJ1-1; possible D gene TRBD1, 5 bases. The CDR3 reads CASSLEGLRTEAFF. CDR3 DNA: TGTGCCAGCAGCTTGGAGGGGCTAAGGACTGAAGCTTTCTTT.